The TCR beta chain under discussion was sequenced for a study of identical twins. CDR3 length equals 15 residues. The V and J ends lost 8 bases and 0 bases respectively, with 14 bases between them. Germline V CDR1 and CDR2: LNHNV, YYDKDF (reference sequence). Findings and caveats of the study: When twins shared out-of-frame alpha sequences, those sequences had excess low generation probability.

In this sample, this clonotype turned up a few times. The antigen is unknown. TCRdb re-analysed the 5' RACE reads in MiXCR, keeping a single row per CDR3 protein. The table has 150,000 or so distinct CDR3 sequences, approximately 4% seen once; the top ten hold 8.1%. The sequence came from a man younger than 35 in good health. J is TRBJ2-1 and V is TRBV15; D gene unclear. Input material: memory T cells sorted from blood. The CDR3 loop is CATFGQQSSYNEQFF. DNA of the CDR3: TGTGCCACCTTCGGGCAGCAAAGCTCCTACAATGAGCAGTTCTTC.